This record covers a single T cell receptor (beta chain). What it binds is not known. This CDR3 contains 16 residues. With V trimmed by 4 bases and J by 2 bases, 5 bases remained unmatched. From germline, CDR1 is SGHRS and CDR2 YFSETQ. The data derive from a study of shared clonotypes between healthy human individuals. Study-level results: Collection of samples was limited to blood; tissue repertoires likely differ.

Only in-frame clones appear in the TCRdb table, and some are missing; sequencing was by immunoSEQ multiplex PCR. The table shows about 1 million clones, with about 80% occurring only once. The sequenced material came from memory CD4+ T cells sorted from blood. Noted subset: CD45RA-negative fraction. This sequence was found in a man aged 18 to 29 in good health. V is TRBV5-1 and J is TRBJ2-3, with 12 positions matching TRBD2. CDR3 in DNA: TGCGCCAGCAGCCGGACTAGCGGGGTGAACACAGATACGCAGTATTTT. Protein: CASSRTSGVNTDTQYF.